What follows describes a single T cell receptor (beta chain). What it recognizes is unknown. This sample was included in a study of T cells in Graves' hyperthyroidism and ophthalmopathy. Regarding the study as a whole: Ophthalmopathy cases were set apart from stable hyperthyroidism by a 13 V-J model. The blood repertoire included most of the expanded thyroid clonotypes above 0.001. Before onset, by a median of around 6.4 months, the model predicted ophthalmopathy.

Amplification targeted TCR beta CDR3 regions from RNA transcripts. Using the HTBI primer set, a first-round RT-PCR was run on the TCR CDR3. Each CDR3 protein gets one entry after TCRdb re-called the multiplex PCR reads with MiXCR. The profile shows about 520,000 distinct CDR3 sequences, approximately 24% of them singletons. V gave up 7 bases and J gave up 0 bases, with 13 bases separating them. Germline V gene data show CDR1 as GTSNPN and CDR2 as SVGIG (reference sequence). CDR3 length equals 13 residues. Diagnoses were established using clinical symptoms, serum thyroxine and TRAb, thyroid ultrasound and orbital computed tomography.

Sequenced material: blood. This sequence was found in a woman aged 25 to 39 with Graves' ophthalmopathy. This chain uses TRBV30 with TRBJ2-7; no firm D call. CDR3 sequence (DNA): TGTGCCTCGACGCCAGCGAGCTCCTACGAGCAGTACTTC. Protein product: CASTPASSYEQYF.